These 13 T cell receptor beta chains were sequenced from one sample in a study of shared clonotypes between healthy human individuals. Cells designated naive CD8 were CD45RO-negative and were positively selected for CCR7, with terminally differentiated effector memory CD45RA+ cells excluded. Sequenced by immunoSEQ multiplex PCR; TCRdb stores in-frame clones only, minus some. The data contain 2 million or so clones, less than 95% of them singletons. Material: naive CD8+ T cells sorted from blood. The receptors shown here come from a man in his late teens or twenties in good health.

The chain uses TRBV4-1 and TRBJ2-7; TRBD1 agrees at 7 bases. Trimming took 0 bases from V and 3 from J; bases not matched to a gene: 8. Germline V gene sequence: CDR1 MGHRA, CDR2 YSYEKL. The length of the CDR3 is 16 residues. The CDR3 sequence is CASSQEFTGEYYEQYF. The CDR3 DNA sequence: TGCGCCAGCAGCCAAGAATTTACAGGGGAGTACTACGAGCAGTACTTC.

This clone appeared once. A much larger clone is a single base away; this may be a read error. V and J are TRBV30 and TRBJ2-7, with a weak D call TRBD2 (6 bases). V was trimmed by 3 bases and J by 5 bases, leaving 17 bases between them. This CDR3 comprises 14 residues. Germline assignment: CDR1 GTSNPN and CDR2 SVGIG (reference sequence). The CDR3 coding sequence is TGTGCCTGGAGCTACGGAGGGCATGGAGACGAGCAGTACTTC. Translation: CAWSYGGHGDEQYF.

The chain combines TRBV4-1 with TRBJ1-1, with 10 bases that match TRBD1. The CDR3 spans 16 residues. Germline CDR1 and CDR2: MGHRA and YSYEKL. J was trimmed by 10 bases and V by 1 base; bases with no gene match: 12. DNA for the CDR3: TGCGCCAGCAGCCAAGGATCCGGGACAGGGGTATGGGGAGCTTTCTTT. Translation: CASSQGSGTGVWGAFF.

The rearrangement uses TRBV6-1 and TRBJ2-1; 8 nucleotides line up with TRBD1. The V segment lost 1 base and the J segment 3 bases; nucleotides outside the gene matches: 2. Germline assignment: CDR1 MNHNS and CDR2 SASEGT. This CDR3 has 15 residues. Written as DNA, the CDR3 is TGTGCCAGCAGTGAAGGGGGGACAGGCTACAATGAGCAGTTCTTC. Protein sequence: CASSEGGTGYNEQFF.

Here the CDR3 reads CASSLQGTGVGAFF. The DNA for the CDR3 is TGTGCCAGCAGCCTGCAGGGGACAGGGGTTGGTGCTTTCTTT. The rearrangement links TRBV5-6 to TRBJ1-1; 10 nucleotides agree with TRBD1. This CDR3 region has 14 residues. Germline V gives CDR1 SGHDT, CDR2 YYEEEE. Trimming cost V 4 bases and J 11 bases; bases outside gene matches: 11.

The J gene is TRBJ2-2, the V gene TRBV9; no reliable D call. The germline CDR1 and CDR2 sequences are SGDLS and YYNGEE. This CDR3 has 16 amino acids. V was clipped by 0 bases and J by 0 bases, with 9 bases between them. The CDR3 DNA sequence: TGTGCCAGCAGCGTAGAGGGAAGCGCGAACACCGGGGAGCTGTTTTTT. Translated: CASSVEGSANTGELFF.

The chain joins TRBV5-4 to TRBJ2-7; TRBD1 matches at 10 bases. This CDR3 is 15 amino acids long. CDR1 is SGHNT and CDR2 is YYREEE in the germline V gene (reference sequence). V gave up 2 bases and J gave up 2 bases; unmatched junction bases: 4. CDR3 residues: CASSFRQGATYEQYF. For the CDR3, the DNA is TGTGCCAGCAGCTTCCGACAGGGGGCCACCTACGAGCAGTACTTC.

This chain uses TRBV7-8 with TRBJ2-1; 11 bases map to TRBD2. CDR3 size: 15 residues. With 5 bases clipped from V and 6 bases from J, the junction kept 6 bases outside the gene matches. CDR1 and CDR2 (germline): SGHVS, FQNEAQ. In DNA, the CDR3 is TGTGCCAGCAGCAAAACTAGCGGGGGCCCCAATGAGCAGTTCTTC. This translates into CASSKTSGGPNEQFF.

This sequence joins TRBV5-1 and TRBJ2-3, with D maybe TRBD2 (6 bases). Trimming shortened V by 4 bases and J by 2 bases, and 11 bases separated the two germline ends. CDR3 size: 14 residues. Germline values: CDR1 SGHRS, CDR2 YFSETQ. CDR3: CASSPEGYTDTQYF. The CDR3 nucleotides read TGCGCCAGCAGCCCGGAGGGGTACACAGATACGCAGTATTTT.

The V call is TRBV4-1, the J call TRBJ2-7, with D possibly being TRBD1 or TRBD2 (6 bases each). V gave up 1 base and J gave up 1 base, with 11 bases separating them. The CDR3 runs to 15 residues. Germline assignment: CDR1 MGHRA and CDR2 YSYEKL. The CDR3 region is CASSQGGTLSYEQYF. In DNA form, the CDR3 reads TGCGCCAGCAGCCAAGGCGGGACACTATCCTACGAGCAGTACTTC.

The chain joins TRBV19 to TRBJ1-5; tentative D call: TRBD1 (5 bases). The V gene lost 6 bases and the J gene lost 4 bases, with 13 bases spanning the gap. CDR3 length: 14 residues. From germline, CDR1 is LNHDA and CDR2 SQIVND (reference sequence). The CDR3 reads CASSLGEANQPQHF. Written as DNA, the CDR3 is TGTGCCAGTAGCCTGGGGGAGGCTAATCAGCCCCAGCATTTT.

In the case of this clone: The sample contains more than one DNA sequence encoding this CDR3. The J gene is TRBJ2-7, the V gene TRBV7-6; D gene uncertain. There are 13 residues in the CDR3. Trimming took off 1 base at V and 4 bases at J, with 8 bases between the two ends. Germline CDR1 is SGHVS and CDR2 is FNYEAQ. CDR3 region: CASSLGSGYEQYF. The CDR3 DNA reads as TGTGCCAGCAGCTTAGGTTCTGGGTACGAGCAGTACTTC.

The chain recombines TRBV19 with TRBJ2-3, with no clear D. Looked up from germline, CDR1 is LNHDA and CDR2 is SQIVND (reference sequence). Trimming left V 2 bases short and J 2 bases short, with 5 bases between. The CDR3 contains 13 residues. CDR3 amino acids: CASSIRHTDTQYF. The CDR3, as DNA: TGTGCCAGTAGTATACGCCACACAGATACGCAGTATTTT.